This T cell receptor (beta chain) was sequenced during a study of blood T cell repertoires in COVID-19. Across the study: COVID-19 samples from acute and convalescent phases originated in the United States, Italy and Spain.

In the authors' methods: Reference gene primer amplification yielded estimated nucleated cell counts. The data were produced by immunoSEQ multiplex PCR, yet TCRdb's version contains in-frame clones alone and is incomplete. The V and J calls and clone size come from that table; D and trimming were worked out from the DNA. The data show 70,000 to 100,000 clones, 88% seen once. The J segment lost 1 base and the V segment lost 3 bases, leaving 6 bases of the junction unmatched. Germline CDR1 MDHEN, CDR2 SYDVKM. This CDR3 is built from 15 residues. The receptor was derived from an elderly woman with active COVID-19. Sequenced input: peripheral blood. The chain recombines TRBV28 with TRBJ2-7; 7 nucleotides align to TRBD2. The CDR3 protein is CASSFVSGGSYEQYF. The CDR3 DNA reads TGTGCCAGCAGTTTTGTTTCGGGAGGTTCCTACGAGCAGTACTTC.